These 14 T cell receptor beta chains were sequenced from one sample in a study of blood T cell repertoires in COVID-19. Sequencing was performed with immunoSEQ multiplex PCR; in TCRdb, only in-frame clones are kept and a portion is missing. The sample lists 200,000 to 300,000 clones, around 89% seen once, with approximately 4.1% in the top ten. Sequenced sample: PBMCs or T cells enriched from blood (not recorded which). The receptors derive from a woman aged 25 to 39 who had recovered from COVID-19.

This sequence joins TRBV10-3 and TRBJ2-5; 10 bases match TRBD2. Trimming cost V 4 bases and J 5 bases; bases outside gene matches: 7. The V gene's germline CDR1 is ENHRY and CDR2 SYGVKD. This CDR3 is 15 amino acids long. The CDR3 DNA reads as TGTGCCATCAGTGCGAAGCGGGAGGGCGGGGAGACCCAGTACTTC. It encodes CAISAKREGGETQYF.

This chain uses TRBV20-1 with TRBJ2-3; no definite D call. Looked up from germline, CDR1 is DFQATT and CDR2 is SNEGSKA (reference sequence). The CDR3 is 10 amino acids. V was pared by 6 bases and J by 2 bases, with 3 bases between. The CDR3 DNA reads TGCAGTGCATACACAGATACGCAGTATTTT. It yields the protein CSAYTDTQYF.

This chain uses TRBV9 with TRBJ2-3; a possible D gene is TRBD2 (6 bases). The CDR3 covers 15 residues. Germline V CDR1 and CDR2: SGDLS, YYNGEE. V gave up 4 bases and J gave up 3 bases, with 15 bases separating them. This CDR3 is CASSPDGRWTDTQYF. The CDR3 DNA sequence: TGTGCCAGCAGCCCCGACGGGAGATGGACAGATACGCAGTATTTT.

This clone showed up just a few times. The chain couples TRBV9 to TRBJ1-5; D is ambiguous. Germline assignment: CDR1 SGDLS and CDR2 YYNGEE. This CDR3 is 15 amino acids long. Trimming pared 0 bases from V and 0 bases from J, leaving 7 bases between. The CDR3 coding sequence is TGTGCCAGCAGCGTAGAAGCTTATAGCAATCAGCCCCAGCATTTT. It specifies CASSVEAYSNQPQHF.

The gene calls are TRBV19 and TRBJ1-5, with 10 bases matching TRBD1. V gave up 4 bases and J gave up 5 bases; unmatched junction bases: 8. Germline assignment: CDR1 LNHDA and CDR2 SQIVND (reference sequence). The CDR3 runs 16 residues. The CDR3 DNA reads as TGTGCCAGTAGTACTCGGACAGGGGGTTCCGATCAGCCCCAGCATTTT. This gives the protein CASSTRTGGSDQPQHF. Supplemented by reference TRBV19 and TRBJ1-5, the full variable domain reads DGGITQSPKYLFRKEGQNVTLSCEQNLNHDAMYWYRQDPGQGLRLIYYSQIVNDFQKGDIAEGYSVSREKKESFPLTVTSAQKNPTAFYLCASSTRTGGSDQPQHFGDGTRLSIL.

V usage is TRBV11-1 and J usage is TRBJ2-2, with D maybe TRBD2 (5 bases). V lost 7 bases to trimming and J lost 6 bases, with 9 bases between them. The germline V gene encodes CDR1 SGHAT and CDR2 FQDESV (reference sequence). The CDR3 has 12 amino acids. The DNA of the CDR3 is TGTGCCAGCACCTGGGGAGCCGGGGAGCTGTTTTTT. Its protein is CASTWGAGELFF.

The V gene is TRBV28, the J gene TRBJ1-6; tentatively, D is TRBD1 (5 bases). Looked up from germline, CDR1 is MDHEN and CDR2 is SYDVKM. Trimming removed 9 bases from V and 7 bases from J, with 19 bases in between. The CDR3 covers 15 residues. The CDR3 DNA reads TGTGCCAGTCAAACAGGCACCGAGCTAAATTCACCCCTCCACTTT. Translated, it gives CASQTGTELNSPLHF.

This rearrangement joins TRBV19 to TRBJ1-3; TRBD1 is a possible D gene (6 bases). The CDR3 runs 14 residues. Germline V gene lookup returns CDR1 LNHDA and CDR2 SQIVND (reference sequence). V was cut by 5 bases and J by 8 bases, with 16 bases left in between. The CDR3 nucleotides read TGTGCCAGTAGTGCGCGGGGGGCAGGGGACACCATATATTTT. The encoded protein is CASSARGAGDTIYF.

The gene calls are TRBV3-1 (or the pseudogene TRBV3-2) and TRBJ2-7; 9 bases fit TRBD2. This CDR3 contains 14 residues. With V trimmed by 1 base and J by 6 bases, 4 bases remained unmatched. Germline V gives CDR1 LGHDT, CDR2 YNNKEL (reference sequence). In DNA form, the CDR3 reads TGTGCCAGCAGCCAAGGCCTAGCGGGAAGCGAGCAGTACTTC. It yields the protein CASSQGLAGSEQYF.

J is TRBJ2-1 and V is TRBV4-3; 16 nucleotides agree with TRBD2. After removal of 4 bases from V and 3 bases from J, the junction contained 6 bases not matched to a gene. CDR3 length: 18 residues. Germline V lookup: CDR1 LGHNA, CDR2 YSLEER. Here the CDR3 DNA reads TGCGCCAGCAGCCCTGGGACTAGCGGGAGGGCCAGCTACAATGAGCAGTTCTTC. It yields the protein CASSPGTSGRASYNEQFF.

The genes are TRBV10-3 and TRBJ1-2; D might be TRBD1 (5 bases). The CDR3 runs to 11 residues. CDR1 and CDR2 from the germline V gene are ENHRY and SYGVKD. The V and J ends lost 9 bases and 8 bases respectively, with 13 bases between them. The CDR3 sequence is CAIGGGGGYTF. The CDR3 bases are TGTGCCATTGGGGGGGGAGGAGGCTACACCTTC.

CDR3 region: CATSRDLQGKNTEAFF. Written as DNA, the CDR3 is TGTGCCACCAGCAGAGATTTACAGGGAAAGAACACTGAAGCTTTCTTT. The chain is built from TRBV15 and TRBJ1-1, with D perhaps TRBD1 (6 bases). V lost 0 bases and J 1 base, leaving 12 bases between the germline ends. In germline, CDR1 is LNHNV, CDR2 YYDKDF (reference sequence). The CDR3 extends over 16 amino acids.

This clone was detected only once. This rearrangement joins TRBV5-4 to TRBJ2-2; 9 positions agree with TRBD2. CDR1 is SGHNT and CDR2 is YYREEE in the germline V gene (reference sequence). V lost 8 bases and J lost 5; bases outside the gene matches: 10. The CDR3 has 15 residues. The CDR3 region is CASTPAGGGTGELFF. The CDR3 DNA follows: TGTGCCAGTACTCCGGCGGGAGGGGGAACCGGGGAGCTGTTTTTT.

The J gene is TRBJ1-4, the V gene TRBV6-5; D gene ambiguous. Trimming stripped 4 bases from V and 8 bases from J, with 11 bases between. CDR1 is MNHEY, CDR2 SVGAGI, per germline. This CDR3 region has 13 residues. The CDR3 sequence is CASSWVVQEKLFF. As DNA, the CDR3 is TGTGCCAGCAGTTGGGTCGTACAGGAAAAACTGTTTTTT.